These 30 T cell receptor beta chains were all obtained from the same sample, sequenced in a study of T cell repertoires in cytomegalovirus infection. Each CDR3 protein gets one entry after TCRdb re-called the reads with MiXCR. The data hold about 890,000 distinct CDR3 sequences, with 31% observed a single time. Their cognate antigens are unknown. The sequences come from cultured CD8+ T cells from PBMCs, collected from culture after CMV antigen stimulation. The source is a human donor in good health (CMV status not recorded). Some clones in this sample may be carry-over from other donors' samples.

The CDR3 spells CASSDASGGQGDTQYF. DNA for the CDR3: TGTGCCAGCAGTGATGCCAGCGGGGGGCAAGGAGATACGCAGTATTTT. This rearrangement joins TRBV25-1 to TRBJ2-3; 9 positions match TRBD2. Trimming cost V 3 bases and J 5 bases; bases outside gene matches: 9. Germline CDR1 MGHDK, CDR2 SYGVNS. The CDR3 sequence is 16 residues long.

This clonotype was seen a handful of times. The V gene is TRBV27, the J gene TRBJ1-1, with D tentatively TRBD1 (5 bases). Trimming took 6 bases from V and 5 from J, leaving 16 bases between them. The germline V gene has CDR1 MNHEY and CDR2 SMNVEV (reference sequence). The CDR3 is 14 amino acids. CDR3 DNA sequence: TGTGCCAGCAGCCCTGGGACGGAGGGGACTGAAGCTTTCTTT. The encoded protein is CASSPGTEGTEAFF.

CDR3: CSAPQDSYNYGYTF. CDR3 DNA sequence: TGCAGTGCTCCCCAGGACAGCTATAACTATGGCTACACCTTC. The chain has TRBV20-1 and TRBJ1-2, with D possibly being TRBD1 (6 bases). V was cut by 5 bases and J by 1 base, with 14 bases left in between. Germline CDR1 reads DFQATT; CDR2 reads SNEGSKA (reference sequence). This CDR3 has 14 residues.

V and J are TRBV2 and TRBJ1-2; 12 nucleotides match TRBD1. Per the germline V gene, CDR1 is SNHLY and CDR2 is FYNNEI. The V segment lost 0 bases and the J segment 4 bases; nucleotides outside the gene matches: 6. The CDR3 runs to 17 residues. CDR3 protein: CASSEALRGQGAYGYTF. The CDR3 nucleotides read TGTGCCAGCAGTGAAGCGCTTCGGGGACAGGGGGCCTATGGCTACACCTTC.

V gene TRBV27 combines with J gene TRBJ1-2; D is unclear. Germline-derived CDR1 and CDR2 are MNHEY and SMNVEV (reference sequence). Trimming removed 5 bases from V and 10 bases from J, with 14 bases in between. There are 12 residues in the CDR3. CDR3 amino acids: CASSPVGEPYTF. CDR3 bases: TGTGCCAGCAGTCCCGTGGGCGAACCCTACACCTTC.

This clonotype has more than one count but fewer than ten. The rearrangement joins TRBV10-3 to TRBJ2-1, with TRBD2 matching over 9 bases. V trimming: 6 bases; J trimming: 5 bases; junction bases outside the gene matches: 8. This CDR3 is 15 amino acids long. Germline V CDR1 and CDR2: ENHRY, SYGVKD. The CDR3 DNA reads as TGTGCCATCAGCGACCTGACTAGCGGCGACAATGAGCAGTTCTTC. It encodes CAISDLTSGDNEQFF.

This clonotype was counted once. This may be a read error, as it is one base from a much larger clone. This chain uses TRBV12-3 or TRBV12-4 with TRBJ2-1, with 11 bases fitting TRBD2. The CDR3 is 21 amino acids. CDR3 in amino acids: CASSLPFSGGALPSSYNKQFF. The CDR3 region has the DNA TGTGCCAGCAGTTTACCGTTTAGCGGGGGGGCCCTCCCGAGCTCCTACAATAAGCAGTTCTTC.

In its sample, this clonotype is medium-sized. V usage is TRBV27 and J usage is TRBJ2-5, with D possibly matching TRBD1 (6 bases). This CDR3 spans 20 amino acids. Trimming took off 4 bases at V and 0 bases at J, with 27 bases between the two ends. Germline V gives CDR1 MNHEY, CDR2 SMNVEV (reference sequence). CDR3 sequence: CASSCHRDGWQRLYQETQYF. The CDR3 DNA sequence: TGTGCCAGCAGTTGCCACAGGGACGGATGGCAGCGACTGTACCAAGAGACCCAGTACTTC.

CDR3: CASSYPGKSDNSYNEQFF. CDR3 in DNA: TGTGCCAGCAGTTACCCGGGGAAATCTGACAACTCCTACAATGAGCAGTTCTTC. The genes are TRBV6-6 and TRBJ2-1; the D gene is possibly TRBD2 (5 bases). CDR3 length: 18 amino acids. Germline values: CDR1 MNHNY, CDR2 SVGAGI (reference sequence). The V gene lost 2 bases and the J gene lost 0 bases, with 17 bases spanning the gap.

This clonotype was seen repeatedly, ten times or more. The V gene is TRBV7-2, the J gene TRBJ1-1; no clear D gene. Trimming took 3 bases from V and 0 from J, leaving 2 bases between them. This CDR3 spans 12 amino acids. From germline, CDR1 is SGHTA and CDR2 FQGNSA. In DNA, the CDR3 is TGTGCCAGCAGCTTCTTGAACACTGAAGCTTTCTTT. Encoded protein: CASSFLNTEAFF.

About this clonotype: No conserved phenylalanine or tryptophan ends this CDR3, so it is likely a read error. This chain links TRBV28 with TRBJ2-3, with D maybe TRBD2 (7 bases). Germline lookup yields CDR1 MDHEN and CDR2 SYDVKM. V shed 1 base and J shed 1 base, with 12 bases lying between them. CDR3 length: 16 amino acids. The CDR3 nucleotides are TGTGCCAGCAGTTTATCGGGGGCGGGGGGCACAGATACGCAGTATTCT. It yields the protein CASSLSGAGGTDTQYS.

This chain links TRBV5-6 with TRBJ2-1, with 7 bases fitting TRBD1. Germline values: CDR1 SGHDT, CDR2 YYEEEE. J was trimmed by 4 bases and V by 0 bases; bases with no gene match: 7. The CDR3 extends over 16 amino acids. The CDR3 is CASSLGGDREYNEQFF. The CDR3 DNA sequence: TGTGCCAGCAGCTTGGGGGGAGACAGGGAGTACAATGAGCAGTTCTTC.

This chain uses TRBV27 with TRBJ1-1; D unresolved. This CDR3 is built from 13 residues. Germline CDR1 is MNHEY and CDR2 is SMNVEV (reference sequence). The V and J ends lost 6 bases and 1 base respectively, with 9 bases between them. CDR3 bases: TGTGCCAGCAGAGTCAGAGAGAACACTGAAGCTTTCTTT. This sequence encodes CASRVRENTEAFF.

CDR3: CASSYSPDPGDTDTQYF. CDR3 DNA sequence: TGTGCCAGCAGTTACTCTCCCGACCCGGGAGACACCGATACGCAGTATTTT. The chain uses TRBV6-2 or TRBV6-3 and TRBJ2-3, with D maybe TRBD2 (6 bases). V lost 0 bases and J lost 6, with 19 bases in between. Germline V gene lookup returns CDR1 MNHEY and CDR2 SVGEGT. The CDR3 totals 17 residues.

The chain has TRBV19 and TRBJ1-2, with a possible D match to TRBD1 (6 bases). V was shortened by 3 bases and J by 5 bases, with 19 bases between the two germline ends. Germline CDR1 LNHDA, CDR2 SQIVND (reference sequence). The CDR3 consists of 16 residues. This chain's CDR3 is CASSIIQRTASYGYTF. The CDR3 coding sequence is TGTGCCAGTAGTATCATACAGCGGACAGCCTCATATGGCTACACCTTC.

This clonotype was counted once. This chain links TRBV4-1 with TRBJ2-5; D is possibly TRBD2 (5 bases). Germline V CDR1 and CDR2: MGHRA, YSYEKL. The V end was cut by 4 bases, the J end by 3 bases, with 12 bases between. The CDR3 loop spans 14 amino acids. For the CDR3, the DNA is TGCGCCAGCAGCCGCCTGGGAGCGGAAGAGACCCAGTACTTC. This sequence encodes CASSRLGAEETQYF.

This clonotype came up a few times. The chain links TRBV4-3 to TRBJ2-5, with 11 bases matching TRBD1. Germline CDR1 LGHNA, CDR2 YSLEER. Losses at the gene ends were 4 bases for V and 4 bases for J; bases not matched to a gene: 5. CDR3 length equals 15 residues. This CDR3 is CASSRGTGGGETQYF. CDR3 coding DNA: TGCGCCAGCAGCCGTGGGACAGGGGGGGGAGAGACCCAGTACTTC.

The V gene is TRBV28, the J gene TRBJ1-1, with unresolved D. CDR3 size: 13 residues. Between the trimmed V and J ends, which lost 6 bases and 4 bases, there was a span of 12 bases. CDR1 is MDHEN, CDR2 SYDVKM, per germline. The CDR3 reads CASSRAGSTEAFF. In DNA, the CDR3 is TGTGCCAGCAGCCGGGCGGGGTCCACTGAAGCTTTCTTT.

The table lists this clonotype with many counts. The CDR3 loop is CASSHRTSGVPDTQYF. CDR3 bases: TGTGCCAGCAGCCACCGGACTAGCGGGGTTCCCGATACGCAGTATTTT. This chain connects TRBV7-2 to TRBJ2-3; 12 bases map to TRBD2. CDR1 is SGHTA, CDR2 FQGNSA, per germline. The CDR3 length is 16 residues. V trimming: 5 bases; J trimming: 6 bases; junction bases outside the gene matches: 9.

This rearrangement joins TRBV4-1 to TRBJ2-2; 9 positions agree with TRBD2. Germline V gives CDR1 MGHRA, CDR2 YSYEKL. The CDR3 consists of 14 residues. After removal of 3 bases from V and 7 bases from J, the junction contained 3 bases not matched to a gene. The chain's CDR3 is CASSHWTSDGELFF. The CDR3 bases are TGCGCCAGCAGCCATTGGACTAGCGACGGGGAGCTGTTTTTT.

This clonotype has a handful of counts. This sequence joins TRBV6-5 and TRBJ1-2; weak D call: TRBD1 (6 bases). CDR3 length: 18 residues. Germline V CDR1 and CDR2: MNHEY, SVGAGI. V gave up 6 bases and J gave up 3 bases, with 26 bases separating them. Here the CDR3 DNA reads TGTGCCAGCAGACGAATCGCGTGGCAGGGGTACAACGACTATGGCTACACCTTC. Its protein is CASRRIAWQGYNDYGYTF.

The V call is TRBV18, the J call TRBJ2-2; tentative D call: TRBD1 (6 bases). CDR1 and CDR2 from the germline V gene are KGHSH and LQKENI. This CDR3 is 17 amino acids long. The V and J ends lost 5 bases and 3 bases respectively, with 19 bases between them. This CDR3 is CASSSTGNAADTGELFF. CDR3 DNA sequence: TGTGCCAGCTCATCTACAGGGAACGCGGCGGACACCGGGGAGCTGTTTTTT.

In regard to this clonotype: A clone one base away is much larger, so this may be a read error. The rearrangement uses TRBV7-2 and TRBJ2-2; 9 nucleotides agree with TRBD1. CDR3 length equals 16 residues. CDR1 is SGHTA and CDR2 is FQGNSA in the germline V gene. This chain's CDR3 is CVSSNGQGLLTGELFF. The DNA for the CDR3 is TGTGTCAGCAGCAACGGACAGGGGCTTTTAACCGGGGAGCTGTTTTTT.

Only a few counts were recorded for this clonotype. V and J are TRBV12-3 or TRBV12-4 and TRBJ1-1; 11 positions agree with TRBD1. After removal of 4 bases from V and 4 bases from J, the junction contained 8 bases not matched to a gene. CDR3 length: 16 residues. This CDR3 is CASSSPGTGGGTEAFF. CDR3 DNA: TGTGCCAGCAGTTCACCCGGGACAGGGGGTGGCACTGAAGCTTTCTTT.

This chain links TRBV5-1 with TRBJ2-7; the D is unclear. Germline values: CDR1 SGHRS, CDR2 YFSETQ. The CDR3 consists of 12 residues. V was pared by 2 bases and J by 7 bases, with 10 bases between. For the CDR3, the DNA is TGCGCCAGCAGCTTAAACCTCTGGGAGCAGTACTTC. This gives the protein CASSLNLWEQYF.

The J gene is TRBJ2-3, the V gene TRBV10-3; TRBD2 might be the D (5 bases). Germline-derived CDR1 and CDR2 are ENHRY and SYGVKD. V was cut by 6 bases and J by 1 base, with 17 bases left in between. This CDR3 region has 16 residues. CDR3 nucleotides: TGTGCCATCAGCGGACTCGTAAACCTACGCACAGATACGCAGTATTTT. Protein product: CAISGLVNLRTDTQYF.

This clonotype turned up a few times. The chain has TRBV27 and TRBJ1-6; a possible D gene is TRBD1 (5 bases). There are 14 residues in the CDR3. V was shortened by 7 bases and J by 2 bases, with 9 bases between the two germline ends. The germline CDR1 and CDR2 sequences are MNHEY and SMNVEV (reference sequence). The CDR3 DNA sequence: TGTGCCAGCAAAGAACAGGCCTATAATTCACCCCTCCACTTT. The encoded protein is CASKEQAYNSPLHF.

This clonotype has just one count. Germline and junction disagree at one end, which may indicate a read error. The gene calls are TRBV7-3 and TRBJ1-1; D ambiguous. Germline V gene sequence: CDR1 SGHTA, CDR2 FQGTGA. This CDR3 has 12 amino acids. The DNA of the CDR3 is TGTGCCAGCAGCACGGGGAACACTAAAGCTTTCTTT. Protein: CASSTGNTKAFF.

This clonotype has only a few counts. The chain combines TRBV6-6 with TRBJ1-3; D is uncertain. Germline-derived CDR1 and CDR2 are MNHNY and SVGAGI (reference sequence). The CDR3 consists of 16 residues. Trimming stripped 6 bases from V and 0 bases from J, with 15 bases between. CDR3 loop: CASSSGPRGSGNTIYF. In DNA form, the CDR3 reads TGTGCCAGCAGCTCTGGCCCACGGGGCTCTGGAAACACCATATATTTT.

At least ten counts were recorded for this clonotype. The CDR3 spells CASSPFQGAGYGYTF. In DNA, the CDR3 is TGTGCCAGCAGCCCGTTTCAGGGGGCGGGGTATGGCTACACCTTC. The chain combines TRBV7-2 with TRBJ1-2; 8 bases are a match to TRBD1. Germline V gene data show CDR1 as SGHTA and CDR2 as FQGNSA. After removal of 5 bases from V and 5 bases from J, the junction contained 10 bases not matched to a gene. The CDR3 consists of 15 residues.